This entry describes one T cell receptor beta chain. No antigen is known for it. TCRdb reprocessed the 5' RACE reads with MiXCR, giving one entry per CDR3 protein. The table shows about 290,000 distinct CDR3 sequences, with approximately 19% occurring only once. This sample stems from a study of T-cell memory formation after mild COVID-19. General observations from the study: That cross-reactive memory joined was suggested by some responding clones appearing in pre-infection memory. Most CD4+ clones that shrank were in CM and EM, while CD8+ ones turned up in EMRA.

CDR3 length: 15 residues. CDR1 is SGHTA and CDR2 is FQGTGA in the germline V gene. Trimming took 5 bases from V and 3 from J, leaving 15 bases between them. Input material: PBMCs or a T cell subset sorted from them (not recorded which). The sequence was collected from a man aged 18 to 35 who had mild COVID-19 (a few samples of this study predate the infection). Cell type and time point are not known. The chain uses TRBV7-3 and TRBJ2-3; weak D call: TRBD2 (5 bases). In DNA, the CDR3 is TGTGCCAGCAGCGAACTAGGTTCGGGGACAGATACGCAGTATTTT. Its protein product is CASSELGSGTDTQYF.